Below, 3 T cell receptor beta chains from the same sample are listed, as sequenced in a study of early T cells in non-severe SARS-CoV-2 infection (dated by TCRdb to 2020 to 2022). The library came from 5' RACE. Instrument used: NextSeq 500. Through fastp at Q25 and MiXCR, TCRdb rebuilt clones from the public reads, retaining in-frame beta chains. Each entry is one CDR3 protein sequence, shown with its most common DNA and genes. The sample table contains about 60,000 distinct CDR3 sequences; only one count was recorded for over 9% of them. Less than 3.5% of the sample lies in the top ten. Sequenced here: whole blood, sampled at baseline. All receptors come from an adult who was a healthcare worker with PCR-confirmed SARS-CoV-2 infection or an uninfected control (not recorded which).

This clonotype has only a few counts. The chain has TRBV2 and TRBJ2-1; TRBD1 or TRBD2 may be the D gene (6 bases each). CDR1 SNHLY and CDR2 FYNNEI come from the germline V gene. The CDR3 spans 12 residues. Trimming shortened V by 7 bases and J by 6 bases, and 10 bases separated the two germline ends. The CDR3 here is CASNREVNEQFF. Here the CDR3 DNA reads TGTGCCAGCAACAGGGAGGTCAATGAGCAGTTCTTC.

V is TRBV7-8 and J is TRBJ2-5; perhaps TRBD1 as D (5 bases). The V gene's germline CDR1 is SGHVS and CDR2 FQNEAQ. There are 14 residues in the CDR3. With 5 bases removed from V and 4 bases from J, the gap between germline ends came to 14 bases. This CDR3 reads CASSPGPGPETQYF. Here the CDR3 DNA reads TGTGCCAGCAGCCCAGGGCCCGGCCCAGAGACCCAGTACTTC. Looking up the rest from reference TRBV7-8 and TRBJ2-5 gives the full variable domain: GAGVSQSPRYKVAKRGQDVALRCDPISGHVSLFWYQQALGQGPEFLTYFQNEAQLDKSGLPSDRFFAERPEGSVSTLKIQRTQQEDSAVYLCASSPGPGPETQYFGPGTRLLVL.

This clonotype was counted at least ten times. The chain couples TRBV2 to TRBJ2-1; 7 bases fit TRBD2. V lost 6 bases, J lost 4 bases, and 6 bases stayed unmatched. The germline V gene has CDR1 SNHLY and CDR2 FYNNEI. The length of the CDR3 is 14 residues. The CDR3 loop reads CASRGAGIYNEQFF. CDR3 bases: TGTGCCAGCAGAGGAGCGGGGATTTACAATGAGCAGTTCTTC.